Below, 21 T cell receptor beta chains from the same sample are listed, as sequenced in a study of T cell repertoires in cytomegalovirus infection. These receptors are not linked to any known antigen. A single record per CDR3 protein comes from TCRdb applying MiXCR to the reads. The table records approximately 590,000 distinct CDR3 sequences, about 40% of them present only once. The sequencing here drew on cultured PBMCs, taken from culture after CMV antigen stimulation. The receptors shown here come from a human donor in good health (CMV status not recorded). Some clones in this sample may be carry-over from other donors' samples.

There are a few counts of this clonotype. The rearrangement uses TRBV29-1 and TRBJ1-1; D is undetermined. Trimming pared 7 bases from V and 5 bases from J, leaving 8 bases between. This CDR3 contains 10 residues. The germline CDR1 and CDR2 sequences are SQVTM and ANQGSEA. CDR3 sequence (DNA): TGCAGCGCCATCGTAACTGAAGCTTTCTTT. Protein: CSAIVTEAFF.

In its sample, this clonotype was seen once. The chain combines TRBV7-9 with TRBJ2-5; no reliable D call. CDR1 is SEHNR and CDR2 is FQNEAQ in the germline V gene (reference sequence). The ends were cut back, 5 bases at V and 5 bases at J, with 12 bases in the middle. The CDR3 runs to 13 residues. The CDR3 DNA is TGTGCCAGCAGCCCCGAAGGTGAGGAGACCCAGTACTTC. Translated: CASSPEGEETQYF.

The chain carries TRBV7-4 and TRBJ1-6, with no clear D. This CDR3 is built from 16 residues. Per germline, CDR1 SGHVT and CDR2 SQSDAQ. Deletions cut 7 bases from V and 8 bases from J, with 21 bases between. The chain's CDR3 is CASTTSRQNHDSPLHF. The CDR3 DNA is TGTGCCAGCACAACAAGCAGGCAGAATCACGATTCACCCCTCCACTTT.

This chain joins TRBV20-1 and TRBJ2-3; D gene uncertain. This CDR3 has 11 residues. V lost 5 bases and J 5 bases, leaving 8 bases between the germline ends. Germline V gives CDR1 DFQATT, CDR2 SNEGSKA (reference sequence). CDR3 residues: CSAQREDTQYF. In nucleotides, the CDR3 is TGCAGTGCTCAGAGAGAAGATACGCAGTATTTT.

This clonotype was observed a few times. J is TRBJ1-4 and V is TRBV5-4; the D gene is possibly TRBD1 (5 bases). Germline lookup yields CDR1 SGHNT and CDR2 YYREEE (reference sequence). The CDR3 runs 14 residues. Trimming took 4 bases from V and 5 from J, leaving 12 bases between them. In nucleotides, the CDR3 is TGTGCCAGCAGCGTACCGGGACGGAATGAAAAACTGTTTTTT. As protein: CASSVPGRNEKLFF. Full variable domain (remainder filled in from reference TRBV5-4 and TRBJ1-4): ETGVTQSPTHLIKTRGQQVTLRCSSQSGHNTVSWYQQALGQGPQFIFQYYREEENGRGNFPPRFSGLQFPNYSSELNVNALELDDSALYLCASSVPGRNEKLFFGSGTQLSVL.

The chain has TRBV10-3 and TRBJ2-7, with a tentative D call TRBD1 (6 bases). The CDR3 is 15 amino acids. Between the trimmed V and J ends, which lost 4 bases and 4 bases, there was a span of 17 bases. Germline CDR1 reads ENHRY; CDR2 reads SYGVKD. This CDR3 reads CAISGGDRSFYEQYF. The DNA of the CDR3 is TGTGCCATCAGTGGGGGAGACAGGAGTTTTTACGAGCAGTACTTC.

This clonotype has only a few counts. The genes are TRBV12-3 or TRBV12-4 and TRBJ1-4, with 7 bases matching TRBD1. Unmatched junction bases numbered 3, after V lost 3 bases and J lost 5 bases. The CDR3 has 14 amino acids. CDR3 nucleotide sequence: TGTGCCAGCAGTTTGACAGGGAGAAATGAAAAACTGTTTTTT. It is translated as CASSLTGRNEKLFF.

Only a few counts were recorded for this clonotype. The chain links TRBV7-6 to TRBJ1-3, with D perhaps TRBD1 (5 bases). This CDR3 has 13 residues. Per germline, CDR1 SGHVS and CDR2 FNYEAQ. Deletions cut 5 bases from V and 5 bases from J, with 10 bases between. In DNA form, the CDR3 reads TGTGCCAGCAGCCTTCTGGGGCGAAACACCATATATTTT. It translates to CASSLLGRNTIYF.

Note on this clonotype: A much larger clone differs by one base, so this may be a read error. The chain is built from TRBV7-2 and TRBJ2-5, with D possibly TRBD2 on 6 matching bases. The germline V gene has CDR1 SGHTA and CDR2 FQGNSA. The CDR3 has 16 amino acids. Here the CDR3 reads CAGSRPSRLDQETQYF. DNA for the CDR3: TGTGCCGGCAGCCGACCGTCGAGACTAGACCAAGAGACCCAGTACTTC.

The genes are TRBV5-4 and TRBJ2-1; 8 bases fit TRBD2. Germline V lookup: CDR1 SGHNT, CDR2 YYREEE (reference sequence). CDR3 length equals 16 residues. V lost 4 bases and J lost 10; bases outside the gene matches: 16. This CDR3 reads CASSVLGAGGLSEQFF. As DNA, the CDR3 is TGTGCCAGCAGCGTCCTCGGGGCGGGAGGCCTCTCAGAGCAGTTCTTC.

The gene calls are TRBV12-3 or TRBV12-4 and TRBJ2-3, with D unclear. Between the trimmed V and J ends, which lost 7 bases and 2 bases, there was a span of 7 bases. This CDR3 region has 12 residues. The CDR3 region is CASTPYTDTQYF. The CDR3 region has the DNA TGTGCCAGCACACCGTACACAGATACGCAGTATTTT.

This clonotype was observed a single time. The chain's CDR3 is CASSGLRSSSYNEQFF. The CDR3 DNA reads as TGTGCCAGCAGTGGGCTACGCTCGAGCTCCTACAATGAGCAGTTCTTC. V usage is TRBV6-8 and J usage is TRBJ2-1; no definite D call. Per germline, CDR1 MNHGY and CDR2 SAAAGT. The CDR3 runs to 16 residues. V was pared by 5 bases and J by 0 bases, with 14 bases between.

V and J are TRBV27 and TRBJ2-1; TRBD1 aligns across 9 bases. This CDR3 is built from 14 residues. V lost 5 bases, J lost 9 bases, and 8 bases stayed unmatched. Germline CDR1 is MNHEY and CDR2 is SMNVEV (reference sequence). CDR3 residues: CASSPRDRVGEQFF. The CDR3 nucleotides are TGTGCCAGCAGTCCGAGGGACAGGGTGGGTGAGCAGTTCTTC.

The V gene is TRBV12-3 or TRBV12-4, the J gene TRBJ2-1, with TRBD2 matching over 8 bases. The CDR3 has 14 amino acids. The ends lost 6 bases at V and 8 bases at J; junction bases unmatched: 9. The CDR3 loop reads CASRLGLVSDEQFF. CDR3 in DNA: TGTGCCAGCAGGCTGGGACTAGTGAGCGATGAGCAGTTCTTC.

This clonotype was observed a handful of times. The chain uses TRBV7-2 and TRBJ2-1; D remains ambiguous. Deletions cut 5 bases from V and 5 bases from J, with 10 bases between. The CDR3 loop spans 13 amino acids. Germline loops: CDR1 SGHTA, CDR2 FQGNSA. The CDR3 nucleotides are TGTGCCAGCAGCCCACTTTACGACAATGAGCAGTTCTTC. Amino acids: CASSPLYDNEQFF. The whole variable domain, filled in from reference TRBV7-2 and TRBJ2-1, reads GAGVSQSPSNKVTEKGKDVELRCDPISGHTALYWYRQSLGQGLEFLIYFQGNSAPDKSGLPSDRFSAERTGGSVSTLTIQRTQQEDSAVYLCASSPLYDNEQFFGPGTRLTVL.

This chain connects TRBV27 to TRBJ2-1; 9 nucleotides align to TRBD2. J gave up 9 bases and V 3 bases, and 12 bases lay outside the gene matches. This CDR3 is built from 16 residues. In germline, CDR1 is MNHEY, CDR2 SMNVEV (reference sequence). CDR3 sequence: CASSFRLAEAPSEQFF. In DNA form, the CDR3 reads TGTGCCAGCAGTTTTAGACTAGCGGAAGCCCCGAGTGAGCAGTTCTTC.

The rearrangement uses TRBV6-6 and TRBJ1-3, with D maybe TRBD1 (6 bases). The CDR3 spans 15 residues. V was cut by 4 bases and J by 4 bases, with 14 bases left in between. The germline V gene has CDR1 MNHNY and CDR2 SVGAGI (reference sequence). The CDR3 region has the DNA TGTGCCAGCAGTTCCAACAGGGTTTCGGGAAACACCATATATTTT. This codes for CASSSNRVSGNTIYF.

Comment on this clonotype: A junction end diverges from the germline sequence, so it may reflect a read error. The chain uses TRBV6-5 and TRBJ2-1; TRBD2 matches at 9 bases. CDR1 MNHEY and CDR2 SVGAGI come from the germline V gene. The CDR3 sequence is 15 residues long. The CDR3 DNA is TGTGCCAGCAGCGCGCGGGGGGGCTCCCACAATGAGCAGTTCTTC. It specifies CASSARGGSHNEQFF.

There are a few counts of this clonotype. The V and J genes are TRBV7-8 and TRBJ2-1; 14 bases agree with TRBD2. V lost 4 bases, J lost 3 bases, and 11 bases stayed unmatched. The V gene's germline CDR1 is SGHVS and CDR2 FQNEAQ. The CDR3 spans 19 residues. CDR3 coding DNA: TGTGCCAGCAGCTCCCCGGGACTAGCGGGGGCCGGGAGCTACAATGAGCAGTTCTTC. Translating it yields CASSSPGLAGAGSYNEQFF.

The chain uses TRBV7-8 and TRBJ1-3; D is undetermined. The V gene's germline CDR1 is SGHVS and CDR2 FQNEAQ. The V gene lost 2 bases and the J gene lost 8 bases, with 10 bases spanning the gap. The CDR3 runs to 13 residues. The chain's CDR3 is CASSLYREDTIYF. The CDR3 nucleotides are TGTGCCAGCAGCTTATACAGAGAGGACACCATATATTTT.

The V and J genes are TRBV12-3 or TRBV12-4 and TRBJ1-6; 7 bases align to TRBD1. The CDR3 spans 12 residues. V lost 5 bases, J lost 11 bases, and 3 bases stayed unmatched. The CDR3: CASSRQGAPLHF. CDR3 DNA sequence: TGTGCCAGCAGTCGACAGGGAGCACCCCTCCACTTT.